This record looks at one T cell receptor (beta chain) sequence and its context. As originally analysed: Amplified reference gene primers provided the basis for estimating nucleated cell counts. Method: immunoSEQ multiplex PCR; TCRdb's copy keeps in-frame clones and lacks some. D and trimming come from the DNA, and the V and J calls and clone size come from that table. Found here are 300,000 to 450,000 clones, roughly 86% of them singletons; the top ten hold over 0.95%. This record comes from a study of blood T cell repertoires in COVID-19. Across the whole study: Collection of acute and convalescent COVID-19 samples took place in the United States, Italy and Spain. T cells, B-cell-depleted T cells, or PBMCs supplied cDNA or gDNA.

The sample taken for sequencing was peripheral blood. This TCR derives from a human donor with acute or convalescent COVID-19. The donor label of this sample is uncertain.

The CDR3 is CASSLTSGRTDTQYF. The CDR3 coding sequence is TGTGCCAGTAGCCTTACTAGCGGGAGAACAGATACGCAGTATTTT. V usage is TRBV19 and J usage is TRBJ2-3, with 11 bases matching TRBD2. J gave up 3 bases and V 6 bases, and 5 bases lay outside the gene matches. The CDR3 sequence is 15 residues long. Germline V gene sequence: CDR1 LNHDA, CDR2 SQIVND (reference sequence). The complete variable domain, with remaining parts taken from reference TRBV19 and TRBJ2-3, reads DGGITQSPKYLFRKEGQNVTLSCEQNLNHDAMYWYRQDPGQGLRLIYYSQIVNDFQKGDIAEGYSVSREKKESFPLTVTSAQKNPTAFYLCASSLTSGRTDTQYFGPGTRLTVL.